The T cell receptor beta chain described here comes from a study of cytomegalovirus exposure and HLA in healthy donors. To note about this clone: Its antigen is not identified.

Study-level points and caveats: First-cohort TCR clusters were later found to tend to co-occur in the 120 or so validation repertoires.

Sequencing was performed with immunoSEQ multiplex PCR; in TCRdb, only in-frame clones are kept and a portion is missing. Here the sample spans 120,000 or so clones, approximately 95% being singletons. The sequence was collected from a young man in good health and CMV-seronegative. The sequenced material came from PBMCs.

Written as DNA, the CDR3 is TGCAGCGTTGATGGCGGCTTCTATGGCTACACCTTC. It specifies CSVDGGFYGYTF. J is TRBJ1-2 and V is TRBV29-1, with no clear D. The V gene lost 3 bases and the J gene lost 4 bases, with 9 bases spanning the gap. Per germline, CDR1 SQVTM and CDR2 ANQGSEA. This CDR3 is 12 amino acids long.